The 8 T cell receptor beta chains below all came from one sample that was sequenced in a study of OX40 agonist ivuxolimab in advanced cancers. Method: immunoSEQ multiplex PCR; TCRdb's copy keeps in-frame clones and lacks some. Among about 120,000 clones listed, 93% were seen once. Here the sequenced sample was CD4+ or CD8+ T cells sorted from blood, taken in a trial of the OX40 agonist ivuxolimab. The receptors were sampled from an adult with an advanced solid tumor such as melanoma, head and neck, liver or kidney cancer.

CDR3 sequence reads: CASSFGETQYF. The DNA for the CDR3 is TGTGCCAGCAGCTTTGGGGAGACCCAGTACTTC. This rearrangement joins TRBV7-8 to TRBJ2-5, with unresolved D. The germline gives CDR1 SGHVS, CDR2 FQNEAQ. There are 11 residues in the CDR3. Trimming took off 3 bases at V and 5 bases at J, with 4 bases between the two ends.

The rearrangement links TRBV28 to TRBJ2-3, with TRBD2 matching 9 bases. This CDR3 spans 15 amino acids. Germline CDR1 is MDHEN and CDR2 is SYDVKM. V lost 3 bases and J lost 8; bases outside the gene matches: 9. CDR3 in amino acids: CASSLLELRGGTQYF. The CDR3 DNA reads TGTGCCAGCAGTTTGTTAGAGTTGCGGGGGGGTACGCAGTATTTT.

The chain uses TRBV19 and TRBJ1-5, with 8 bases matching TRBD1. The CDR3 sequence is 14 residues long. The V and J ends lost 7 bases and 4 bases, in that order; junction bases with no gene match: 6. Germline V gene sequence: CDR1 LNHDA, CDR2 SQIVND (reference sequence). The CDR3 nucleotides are TGTGCCAGTACCGGGACAGGTATGAATCAGCCCCAGCATTTT. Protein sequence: CASTGTGMNQPQHF.

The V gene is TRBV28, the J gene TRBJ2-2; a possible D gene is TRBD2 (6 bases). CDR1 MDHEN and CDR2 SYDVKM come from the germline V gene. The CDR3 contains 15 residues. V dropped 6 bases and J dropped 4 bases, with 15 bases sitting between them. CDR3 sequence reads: CASRPAGAPTGELFF. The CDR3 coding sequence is TGTGCCAGCAGACCAGCGGGCGCGCCCACCGGGGAGCTGTTTTTT.

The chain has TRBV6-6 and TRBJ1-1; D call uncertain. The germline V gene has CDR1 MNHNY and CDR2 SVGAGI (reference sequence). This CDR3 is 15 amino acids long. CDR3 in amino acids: CADPGPAQPNTEAFF. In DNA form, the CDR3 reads TGTGCGGACCCCGGGCCGGCCCAACCAAACACTGAAGCTTTCTTT.

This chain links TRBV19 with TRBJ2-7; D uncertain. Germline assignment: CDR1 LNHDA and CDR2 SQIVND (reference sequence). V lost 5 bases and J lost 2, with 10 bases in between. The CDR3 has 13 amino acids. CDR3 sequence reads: CASSGRGTYEQYF. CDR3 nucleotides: TGTGCCAGTAGTGGACGCGGCACCTACGAGCAGTACTTC. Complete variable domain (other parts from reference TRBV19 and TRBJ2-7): DGGITQSPKYLFRKEGQNVTLSCEQNLNHDAMYWYRQDPGQGLRLIYYSQIVNDFQKGDIAEGYSVSREKKESFPLTVTSAQKNPTAFYLCASSGRGTYEQYFGPGTRLTVT.

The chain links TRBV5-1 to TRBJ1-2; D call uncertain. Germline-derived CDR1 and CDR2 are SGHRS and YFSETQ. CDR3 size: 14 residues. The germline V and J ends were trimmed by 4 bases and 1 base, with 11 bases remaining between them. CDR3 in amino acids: CASSNGPGNYGYTF. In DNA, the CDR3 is TGCGCCAGCAGCAACGGACCGGGTAACTATGGCTACACCTTC. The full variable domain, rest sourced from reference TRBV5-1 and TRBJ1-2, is KAGVTQTPRYLIKTRGQQVTLSCSPISGHRSVSWYQQTPGQGLQFLFEYFSETQRNKGNFPGRFSGRQFSNSRSEMNVSTLELGDSALYLCASSNGPGNYGYTFGSGTRLTVV.

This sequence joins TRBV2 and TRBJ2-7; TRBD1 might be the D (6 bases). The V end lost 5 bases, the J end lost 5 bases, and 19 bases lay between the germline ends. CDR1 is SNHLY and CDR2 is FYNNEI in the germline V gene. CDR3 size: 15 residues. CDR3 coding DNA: TGTGCCAGCAGTAAAGGACGGACAGAAATCCACGAGCAGTACTTC. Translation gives CASSKGRTEIHEQYF.